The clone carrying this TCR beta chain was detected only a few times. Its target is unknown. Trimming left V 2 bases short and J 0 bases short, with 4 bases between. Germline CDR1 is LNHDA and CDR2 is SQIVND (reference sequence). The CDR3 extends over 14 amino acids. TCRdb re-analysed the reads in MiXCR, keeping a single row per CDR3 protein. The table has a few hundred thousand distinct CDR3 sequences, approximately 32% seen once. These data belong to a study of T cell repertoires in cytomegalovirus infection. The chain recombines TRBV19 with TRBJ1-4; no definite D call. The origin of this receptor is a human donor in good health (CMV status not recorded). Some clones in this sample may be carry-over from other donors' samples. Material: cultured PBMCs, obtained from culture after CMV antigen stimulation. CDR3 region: CASSITPTNEKLFF. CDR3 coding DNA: TGTGCCAGTAGTATAACGCCAACTAATGAAAAACTGTTTTTT.